This T cell receptor (beta chain) is drawn from a study of vaccination effects on CD4 cells after COVID-19. General study results and limits: Cross-reactivity with common cold coronaviruses was shown by only 1 of 255 vaccine-induced clones in healthy vaccinees.

This table comes from immunoSEQ multiplex PCR, and its TCRdb copy is limited to in-frame clones, with some not included. The table records tens of thousands of clones, approximately 74% of them present only once. Of note for this clone: Its target is not known.

This CDR3 spans 14 amino acids. Trimming removed 10 bases from V and 7 bases from J; junction bases left unmatched: 8. Per the germline V gene, CDR1 is LNHDA and CDR2 is SQIVND (reference sequence). Expansion of antigen-specific CD4+ T cells with viral peptide pools was carried out by the ViraFEST assay before sequencing. Culture proceeded for more than 8 days, and CD4+ T cells were then isolated. The study found no prior SARS-CoV-2 infection in the vaccine recipients, who tested negative for nucleocapsid antibodies. The input for sequencing was CD4+ T cells from PBMCs cultured with HCoV-NL63 spike peptides, taken before COVID-19 vaccination. The chain uses TRBV19 and TRBJ2-1; 12 nucleotides agree with TRBD2. This TCR derives from a human donor who received a COVID-19 vaccine. CDR3 sequence: CATLAGGGKNEQFF. CDR3 nucleotide sequence: TGTGCCACCCTAGCGGGGGGGGGCAAAAATGAGCAGTTCTTC. Filled out from reference TRBV19 and TRBJ2-1, the complete variable domain reads DGGITQSPKYLFRKEGQNVTLSCEQNLNHDAMYWYRQDPGQGLRLIYYSQIVNDFQKGDIAEGYSVSREKKESFPLTVTSAQKNPTAFYLCATLAGGGKNEQFFGPGTRLTVL.